This TCR beta chain originates from a study of blood T cell repertoires in COVID-19. Overall study: Samples representing acute and convalescent COVID-19 were sourced from the United States, Italy and Spain. PBMCs, B-cell-depleted T cells, or T cells were the source of the cDNA or gDNA that made up the material.

The germline CDR1 and CDR2 sequences are SGHKS and YYEKEE (reference sequence). The V and J ends lost 4 bases and 2 bases, in that order; junction bases with no gene match: 6. There are 16 residues in the CDR3. In the authors' workflow: Nucleated cell number was recorded as an estimate derived from reference gene primer amplification. The protocol was immunoSEQ multiplex PCR, while the TCRdb copy is restricted to in-frame clones and leaves out a portion. The D gene and trimming were derived from the DNA, and the V and J assignments and clone size from that table. This table holds 40,000 to 50,000 clones, 87% found once.

The chain is built from TRBV5-5 and TRBJ1-4; 9 bases line up with TRBD1. Sequenced material: peripheral blood. This clonotype was obtained from a man aged 55 to 70 with acute or convalescent COVID-19. The CDR3, as DNA: TGTGCCAGCAGCCCTTGGACAGGGGAGACTAATGAAAAACTGTTTTTT. Protein product: CASSPWTGETNEKLFF. Complete variable domain (other parts from reference TRBV5-5 and TRBJ1-4): DAGVTQSPTHLIKTRGQQVTLRCSPISGHKSVSWYQQVLGQGPQFIFQYYEKEERGRGNFPDRFSARQFPNYSSELNVNALLLGDSALYLCASSPWTGETNEKLFFGSGTQLSVL.